This TCR beta chain originates from a study of T cell changes during pregnancy in multiple sclerosis. V was pared by 5 bases and J by 7 bases, with 3 bases of the junction left unmatched. There are 14 residues in the CDR3. The V gene's germline CDR1 is SGHTA and CDR2 FQGNSA. The protocol was immunoSEQ multiplex PCR, while the TCRdb copy is restricted to in-frame clones and leaves out a portion. This table holds about 40,000 clones, 75% to 90% found once. The source material was peripheral blood, sampled in the first trimester of pregnancy. This chain uses TRBV7-2 with TRBJ2-5; 14 bases agree with TRBD2. This sequence originates from a female donor in good health, enrolled as a control in a pregnancy study. The CDR3 DNA reads as TGTGCCAGCAGCCCTGGGACTAGCGGGGGGACCCAGTACTTC. It yields the protein CASSPGTSGGTQYF.